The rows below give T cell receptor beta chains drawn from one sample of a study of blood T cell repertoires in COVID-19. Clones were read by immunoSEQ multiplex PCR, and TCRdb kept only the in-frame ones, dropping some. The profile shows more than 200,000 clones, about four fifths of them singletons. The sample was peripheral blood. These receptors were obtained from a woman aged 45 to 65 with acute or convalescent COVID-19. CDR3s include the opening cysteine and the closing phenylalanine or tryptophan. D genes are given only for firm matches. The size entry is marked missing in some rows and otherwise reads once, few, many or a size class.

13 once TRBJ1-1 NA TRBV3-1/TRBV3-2 CASSPQGGTEAFF TGTGCCAGCAGCCCACAGGGCGGCACTGAAGCTTTCTTT
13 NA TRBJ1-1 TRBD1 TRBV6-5 CASKTGLNTEAFF TGTGCCAGCAAGACAGGGTTGAACACTGAAGCTTTCTTT
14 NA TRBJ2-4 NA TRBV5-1 CASSPTRTKNIQYF TGCGCCAGCAGCCCCACTAGGACCAAAAACATTCAGTACTTC
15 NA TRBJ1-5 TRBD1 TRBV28 CASSFPSGQGPPQHF TGTGCCAGCAGTTTCCCGTCCGGACAGGGCCCGCCCCAGCATTTT
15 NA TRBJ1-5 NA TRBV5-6 CASSFSGQLNQPQHF TGTGCCAGCAGCTTTAGTGGACAGCTCAATCAGCCCCAGCATTTT
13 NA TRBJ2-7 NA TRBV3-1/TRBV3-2 CASSQDPGYEQYF TGTGCCAGCAGCCAAGACCCGGGATACGAGCAGTACTTC
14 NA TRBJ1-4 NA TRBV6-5 CASIRDSTNEKLFF TGTGCCAGCATTCGGGACTCAACTAATGAAAAACTGTTTTTT
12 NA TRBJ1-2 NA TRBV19 CASSLRDMSYTF TGTGCCAGTAGTCTCCGGGACATGAGCTACACCTTC
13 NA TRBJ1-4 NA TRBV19 CASSTDGNEKLFF TGTGCCAGTAGTACTGACGGGAATGAAAAACTGTTTTTT
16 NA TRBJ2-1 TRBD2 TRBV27 CASSPPGLAVHNEQFF TGTGCCAGCAGTCCTCCGGGACTAGCGGTTCACAATGAGCAGTTCTTC
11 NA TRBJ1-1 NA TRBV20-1 CSARQGPEAFF TGCAGTGCTAGGCAGGGGCCTGAAGCTTTCTTT
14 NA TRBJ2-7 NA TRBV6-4 CASSAWVSGPEQYF TGTGCCAGCAGTGCGTGGGTTTCAGGGCCCGAGCAGTACTTC
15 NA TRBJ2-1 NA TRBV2 CASSVGYSSYNEQFF TGTGCCAGCAGTGTCGGGTATAGCTCCTACAATGAGCAGTTCTTC
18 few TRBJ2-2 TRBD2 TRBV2 CASSPGAGTSRYTGELFF TGTGCCAGCAGCCCCGGGGCCGGGACTAGCCGATACACCGGGGAGCTGTTTTTT
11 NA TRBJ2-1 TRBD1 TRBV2 CASRTGWVRFF TGTGCCAGCAGGACAGGGTGGGTACGGTTCTTC
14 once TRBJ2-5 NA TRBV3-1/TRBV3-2 CASSPPGDVETQYF TGTGCCAGCAGCCCCCCAGGCGACGTAGAGACCCAGTACTTC
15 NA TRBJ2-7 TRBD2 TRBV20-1 CSASLGLAVFYEQYF TGCAGTGCTAGTCTGGGACTAGCGGTTTTTTACGAGCAGTACTTC
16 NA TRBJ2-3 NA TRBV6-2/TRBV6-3 CASSLSQVIPGDTQYF TGTGCCAGCAGTTTGAGCCAGGTGATACCGGGGGATACGCAGTATTTT
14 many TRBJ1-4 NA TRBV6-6 CASRRQSTNEKLFF TGTGCCAGCAGACGACAGTCAACTAATGAAAAACTGTTTTTT
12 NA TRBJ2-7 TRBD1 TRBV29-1 CSVRTGGNEQYF TGCAGCGTTCGGACAGGGGGAAACGAGCAGTACTTC
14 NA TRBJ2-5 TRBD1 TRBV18 CASSLGQGQETQYF TGTGCCAGCTCCCTCGGACAGGGCCAAGAGACCCAGTACTTC
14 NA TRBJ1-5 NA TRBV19 CASSINYGGQPQHF TGTGCCAGTAGTATTAATTACGGTGGTCAGCCCCAGCATTTT
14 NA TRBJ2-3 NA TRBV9 CASSVDPRTDTQYF TGTGCCAGCAGCGTAGATCCTAGGACAGATACGCAGTATTTT
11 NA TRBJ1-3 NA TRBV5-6 CASSLKGSIYF TGTGCCAGCAGCTTAAAGGGGTCCATATATTTT
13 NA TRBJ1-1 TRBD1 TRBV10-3 CAISESWTGEAFF TGTGCCATCAGTGAGTCTTGGACAGGGGAAGCTTTCTTT
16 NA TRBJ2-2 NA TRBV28 CASSLSLGANTGELFF TGTGCCAGCAGTTTATCCCTAGGGGCGAACACCGGGGAGCTGTTTTTT
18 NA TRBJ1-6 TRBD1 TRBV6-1 CASSGPGQGSLYNSPLHF TGTGCCAGCAGTGGTCCGGGACAGGGGTCCCTTTATAATTCACCCCTCCACTTT
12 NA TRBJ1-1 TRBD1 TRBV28 CASRLGQGEAFF TGTGCCAGCAGACTCGGACAGGGTGAAGCTTTCTTT
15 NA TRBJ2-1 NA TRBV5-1 CASSSGTEMGNEQFF TGCGCCAGCAGCTCCGGGACTGAAATGGGTAATGAGCAGTTCTTC
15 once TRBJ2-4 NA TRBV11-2 CASSLPMTGKDIQYF TGTGCCAGCAGCTTACCTATGACGGGGAAAGACATTCAGTACTTC
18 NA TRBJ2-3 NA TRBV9 CASSPEGGANLYTDTQYF TGTGCCAGCAGCCCAGAAGGCGGGGCGAACCTTTACACAGATACGCAGTATTTT
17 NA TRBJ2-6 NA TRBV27 CASTIRLNPSGANVLTF TGTGCCAGCACCATCAGGCTTAACCCATCTGGGGCCAACGTCCTGACTTTC
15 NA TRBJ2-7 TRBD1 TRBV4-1 CASSQQVGQGDEQYF TGCGCCAGCAGCCAACAAGTAGGACAGGGTGACGAGCAGTACTTC
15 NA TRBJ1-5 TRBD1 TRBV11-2 CASSPGQGRRQPQHF TGTGCCAGCAGCCCGGGACAGGGGAGGCGGCAGCCCCAGCATTTT
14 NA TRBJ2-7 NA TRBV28 CASTISVPSYEQYF TGTGCCAGCACTATTTCCGTACCATCCTACGAGCAGTACTTC
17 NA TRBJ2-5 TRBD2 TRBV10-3 CAISETSGRAYQETQYF TGTGCCATCAGTGAGACTAGCGGGAGGGCGTACCAAGAGACCCAGTACTTC
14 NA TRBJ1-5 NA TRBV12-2 CASRPKAGEQPQHF TGTGCAAGTCGCCCTAAGGCAGGGGAGCAGCCCCAGCATTTT
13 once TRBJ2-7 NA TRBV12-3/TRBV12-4 CASSLKTPGEQYF TGTGCCAGCAGTTTAAAGACTCCTGGCGAGCAGTACTTC
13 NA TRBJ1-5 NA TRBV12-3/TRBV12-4 CASGWTLKQPQHF TGTGCCAGCGGCTGGACTTTAAAGCAGCCCCAGCATTTT
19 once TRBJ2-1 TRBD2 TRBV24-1 CATSEAGLAGDGDFNEQFF TGTGCCACCAGTGAAGCGGGACTAGCGGGAGACGGAGATTTCAATGAGCAGTTCTTC
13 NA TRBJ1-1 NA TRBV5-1 CASSLEFGTEAFF TGCGCCAGCAGCTTGGAGTTCGGGACTGAAGCTTTCTTT
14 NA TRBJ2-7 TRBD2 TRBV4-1 CASSQDGRGREQYF TGCGCCAGCAGCCAAGACGGGAGGGGACGTGAGCAGTACTTC
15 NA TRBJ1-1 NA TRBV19 CASTKPQTGNTEAFF TGTGCCAGTACCAAACCCCAGACAGGGAACACTGAAGCTTTCTTT
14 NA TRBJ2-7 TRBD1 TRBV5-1 CASSLGTGTDEQYF TGCGCCAGCAGCTTGGGGACAGGGACGGACGAGCAGTACTTC
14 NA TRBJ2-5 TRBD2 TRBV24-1 CASAKAGGDETQYF TGTGCCAGTGCGAAGGCGGGAGGGGACGAGACCCAGTACTTC
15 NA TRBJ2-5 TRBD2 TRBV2 CASSRGLAGVQAQYF TGTGCCAGCAGCCGCGGACTAGCGGGAGTTCAGGCCCAGTACTTC
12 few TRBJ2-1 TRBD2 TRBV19 CASSNSLAQQFF TGTGCCAGCAGCAACTCACTAGCGCAGCAGTTCTTC
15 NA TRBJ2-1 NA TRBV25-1 CASRGGAGSYNEQFF TGTGCCAGCAGGGGGGGAGCGGGTTCCTACAATGAGCAGTTCTTC
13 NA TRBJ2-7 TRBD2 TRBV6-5 CASQDSGGYEQYF TGTGCCAGTCAGGACTCGGGGGGCTACGAGCAGTACTTC
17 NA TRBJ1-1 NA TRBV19 CASIPRGGLGGNTEAFF TGTGCCAGTATACCAAGGGGAGGACTCGGGGGGAACACTGAAGCTTTCTTT
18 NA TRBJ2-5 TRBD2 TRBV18 CASSPAPSMEREWETQYF TGTGCCAGCTCACCAGCACCGAGTATGGAGCGGGAGTGGGAGACCCAGTACTTC
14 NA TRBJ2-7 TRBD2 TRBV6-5 CASSRGDGAYEQYF TGTGCCAGCAGCCGGGGGGACGGAGCCTACGAGCAGTACTTC